Here is one T cell receptor beta chain with its context. The data are from a study of T cells in Graves' hyperthyroidism and ophthalmopathy. TCR beta CDR3 regions were amplified from RNA transcripts. A first-round RT-PCR of the TCR CDR3 used the HTBI primer set. From the multiplex PCR reads, TCRdb called clonotypes with MiXCR, one entry per CDR3 protein. The sample has more than 550,000 distinct CDR3 sequences; roughly a sixth are singletons. The CDR3 length is 11 residues. Germline V gives CDR1 MNHEY, CDR2 SVGEGT. Trimming cost V 5 bases and J 7 bases, with 6 bases left between them. This TCR derives from a man aged 45 to 65 with Graves' hyperthyroidism. The genes are TRBV6-2 or TRBV6-3 and TRBJ1-5; D is perhaps TRBD1 (6 bases). Sequenced input: blood. The chain's CDR3 is CASSTGQPQHF. In DNA, the CDR3 is TGTGCCAGCAGTACAGGGCAGCCCCAGCATTTT.